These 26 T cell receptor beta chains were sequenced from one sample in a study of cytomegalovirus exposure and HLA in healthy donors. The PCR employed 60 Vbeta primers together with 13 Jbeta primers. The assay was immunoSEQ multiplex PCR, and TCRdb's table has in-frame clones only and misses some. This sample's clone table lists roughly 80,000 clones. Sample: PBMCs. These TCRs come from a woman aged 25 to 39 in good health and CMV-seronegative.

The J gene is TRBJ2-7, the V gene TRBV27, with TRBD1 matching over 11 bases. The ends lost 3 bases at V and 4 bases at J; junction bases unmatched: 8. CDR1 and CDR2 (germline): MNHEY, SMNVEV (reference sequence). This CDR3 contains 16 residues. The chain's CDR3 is CASSLGQGDLSYEQYF. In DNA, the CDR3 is TGTGCCAGCAGTTTGGGACAGGGGGACCTTTCTTACGAGCAGTACTTC.

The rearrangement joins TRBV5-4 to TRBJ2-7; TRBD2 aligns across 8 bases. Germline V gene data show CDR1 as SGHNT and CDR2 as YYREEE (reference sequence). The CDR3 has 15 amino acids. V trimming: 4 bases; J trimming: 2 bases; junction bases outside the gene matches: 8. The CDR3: CASSPSGSQAYEQYF. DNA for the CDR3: TGTGCCAGCAGCCCCAGCGGGAGCCAGGCCTACGAGCAGTACTTC.

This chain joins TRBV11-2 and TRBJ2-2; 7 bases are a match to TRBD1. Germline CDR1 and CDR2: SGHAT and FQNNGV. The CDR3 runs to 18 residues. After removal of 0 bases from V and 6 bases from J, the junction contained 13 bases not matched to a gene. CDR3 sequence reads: CASSLECSGGLKAGELFF. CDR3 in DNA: TGTGCCAGCAGCTTAGAGTGTTCAGGGGGTTTAAAGGCCGGGGAGCTGTTTTTT.

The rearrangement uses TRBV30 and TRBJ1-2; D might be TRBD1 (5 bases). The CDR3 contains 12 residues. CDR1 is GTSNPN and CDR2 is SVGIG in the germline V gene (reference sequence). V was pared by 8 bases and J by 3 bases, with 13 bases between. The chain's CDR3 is CAGRRGDYGYTF. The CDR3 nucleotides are TGTGCCGGACGGAGGGGCGACTATGGCTACACCTTC.

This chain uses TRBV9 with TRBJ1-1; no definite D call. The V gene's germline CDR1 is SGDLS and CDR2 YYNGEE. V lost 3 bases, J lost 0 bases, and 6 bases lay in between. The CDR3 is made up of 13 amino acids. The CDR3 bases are TGTGCCAGCAGCGAAACTATGAACACTGAAGCTTTCTTT. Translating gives CASSETMNTEAFF.

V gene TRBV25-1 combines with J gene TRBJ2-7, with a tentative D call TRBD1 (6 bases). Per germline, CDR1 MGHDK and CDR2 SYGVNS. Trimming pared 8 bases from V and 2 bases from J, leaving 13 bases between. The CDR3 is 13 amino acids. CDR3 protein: CASQRTDAYEQYF. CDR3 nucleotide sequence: TGTGCCAGCCAGAGGACAGATGCCTACGAGCAGTACTTC.

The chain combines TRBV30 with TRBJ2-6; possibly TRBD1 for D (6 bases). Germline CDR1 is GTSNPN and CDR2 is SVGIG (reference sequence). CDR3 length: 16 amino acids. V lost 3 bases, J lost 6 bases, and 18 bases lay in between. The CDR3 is CAWSHKASGVANVLTF. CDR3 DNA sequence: TGTGCCTGGAGCCACAAGGCCTCAGGGGTGGCCAACGTCCTGACTTTC.

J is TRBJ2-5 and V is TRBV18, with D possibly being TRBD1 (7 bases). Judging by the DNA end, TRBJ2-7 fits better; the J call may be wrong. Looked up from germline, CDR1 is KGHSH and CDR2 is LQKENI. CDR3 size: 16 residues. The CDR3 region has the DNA TGTGCCAGCTCCCCTTTATCAGGCAGGGGGGCTTACGAGCAGTACTTC. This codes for CASSPLSGRGAYEQYF.

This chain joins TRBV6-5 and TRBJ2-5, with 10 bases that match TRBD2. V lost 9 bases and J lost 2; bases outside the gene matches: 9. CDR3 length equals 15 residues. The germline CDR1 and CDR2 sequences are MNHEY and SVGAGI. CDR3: CASSSGGGTQETQYF. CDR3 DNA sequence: TGTGCCAGTTCTAGCGGGGGAGGCACACAAGAGACCCAGTACTTC.

This chain's CDR3 is CASSWGPGSYEQYF. The CDR3 DNA sequence: TGTGCCAGCAGCTGGGGCCCTGGGTCCTACGAGCAGTACTTC. This sequence joins TRBV5-6 and TRBJ2-7; TRBD1 might be the D (5 bases). The germline V and J ends were trimmed by 3 bases and 1 base, with 11 bases remaining between them. This CDR3 has 14 residues. Germline CDR1 reads SGHDT; CDR2 reads YYEEEE.

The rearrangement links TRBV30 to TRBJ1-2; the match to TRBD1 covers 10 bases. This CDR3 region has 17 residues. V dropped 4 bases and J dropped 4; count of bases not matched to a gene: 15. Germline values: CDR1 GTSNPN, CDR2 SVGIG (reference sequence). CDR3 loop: CAWTHRQTGGLGYGYTF. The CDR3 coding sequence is TGTGCCTGGACCCACCGGCAGACAGGGGGCTTAGGCTATGGCTACACCTTC.

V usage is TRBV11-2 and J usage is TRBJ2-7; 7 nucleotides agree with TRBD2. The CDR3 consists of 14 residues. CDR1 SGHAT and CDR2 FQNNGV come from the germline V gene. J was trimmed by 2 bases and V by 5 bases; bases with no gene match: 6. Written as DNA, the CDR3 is TGTGCCAGCAGCGCGGGGGACGGTGCCTACGAGCAGTACTTC. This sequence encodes CASSAGDGAYEQYF.

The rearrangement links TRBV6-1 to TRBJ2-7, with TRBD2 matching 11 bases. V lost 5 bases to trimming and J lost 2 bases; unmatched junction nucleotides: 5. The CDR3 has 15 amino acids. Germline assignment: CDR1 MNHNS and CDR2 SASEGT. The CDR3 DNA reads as TGTGCCAGCAGTCGGCTAGCGGGAGGCGCCTACGAGCAGTACTTC. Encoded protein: CASSRLAGGAYEQYF.

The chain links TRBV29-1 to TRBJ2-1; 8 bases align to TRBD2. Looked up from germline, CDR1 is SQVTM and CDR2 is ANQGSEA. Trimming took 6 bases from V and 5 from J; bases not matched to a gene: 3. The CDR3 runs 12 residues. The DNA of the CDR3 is TGCAGCGTCGGACTAGCCGACAATGAGCAGTTCTTC. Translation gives CSVGLADNEQFF.

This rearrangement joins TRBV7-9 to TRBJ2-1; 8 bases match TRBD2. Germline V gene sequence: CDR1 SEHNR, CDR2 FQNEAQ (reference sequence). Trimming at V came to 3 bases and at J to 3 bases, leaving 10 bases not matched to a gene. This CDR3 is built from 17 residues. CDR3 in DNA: TGTGCCAGCAGCTTGTCGCGGGAGGTCCAAAACTACAATGAGCAGTTCTTC. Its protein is CASSLSREVQNYNEQFF.

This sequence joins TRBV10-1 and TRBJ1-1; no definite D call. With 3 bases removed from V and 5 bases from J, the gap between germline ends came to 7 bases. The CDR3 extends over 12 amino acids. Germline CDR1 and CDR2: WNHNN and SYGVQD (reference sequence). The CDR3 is CASSDGITEAFF. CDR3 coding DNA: TGCGCCAGCAGTGACGGGATTACTGAAGCTTTCTTT.

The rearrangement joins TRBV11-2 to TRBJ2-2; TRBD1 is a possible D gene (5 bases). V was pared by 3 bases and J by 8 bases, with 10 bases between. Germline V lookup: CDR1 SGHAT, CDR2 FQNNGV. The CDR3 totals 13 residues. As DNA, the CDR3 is TGTGCCAGCAGCTTCCCCCGGACAGGGGAGCTGTTTTTT. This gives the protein CASSFPRTGELFF.

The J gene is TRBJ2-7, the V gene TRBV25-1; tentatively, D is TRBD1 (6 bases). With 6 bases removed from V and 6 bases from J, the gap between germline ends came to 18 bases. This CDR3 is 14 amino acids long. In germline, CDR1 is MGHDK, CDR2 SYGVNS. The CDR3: CASSGLGPRGEQYF. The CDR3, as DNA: TGTGCCAGCAGCGGATTGGGCCCCAGGGGCGAGCAGTACTTC.

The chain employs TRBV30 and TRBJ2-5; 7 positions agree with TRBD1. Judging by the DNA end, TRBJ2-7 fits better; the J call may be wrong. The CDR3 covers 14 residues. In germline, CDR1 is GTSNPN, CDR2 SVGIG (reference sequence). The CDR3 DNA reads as TGTGCCTGGAGAGAGAGGGGGCAGGGCTACGAGCAGTACTTC. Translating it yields CAWRERGQGYEQYF.

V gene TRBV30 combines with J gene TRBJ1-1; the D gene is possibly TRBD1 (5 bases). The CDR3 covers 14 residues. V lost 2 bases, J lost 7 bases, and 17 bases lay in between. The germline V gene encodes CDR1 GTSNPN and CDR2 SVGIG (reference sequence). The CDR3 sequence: CAWSLERGRVEAFF. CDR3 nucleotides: TGTGCCTGGAGTTTGGAGCGGGGACGTGTTGAAGCTTTCTTT.

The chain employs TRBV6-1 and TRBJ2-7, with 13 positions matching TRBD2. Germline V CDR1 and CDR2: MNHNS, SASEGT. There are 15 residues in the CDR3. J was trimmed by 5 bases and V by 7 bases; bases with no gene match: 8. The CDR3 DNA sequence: TGTGCCAGCACTGAGGGACTAGCGGGATCGGACGAGCAGTACTTC. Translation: CASTEGLAGSDEQYF.

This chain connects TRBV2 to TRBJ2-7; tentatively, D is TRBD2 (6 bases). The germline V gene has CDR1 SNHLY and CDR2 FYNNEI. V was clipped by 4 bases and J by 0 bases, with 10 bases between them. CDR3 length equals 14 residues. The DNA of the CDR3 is TGTGCCAGCAGTGCAAGGGGACTCTCCTACGAGCAGTACTTC. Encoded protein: CASSARGLSYEQYF.

The CDR3 here is CASSAQGRPYEQYF. In DNA form, the CDR3 reads TGTGCCAGCAGTGCACAGGGGAGGCCCTACGAGCAGTACTTC. The chain uses TRBV6-1 and TRBJ2-7, with D perhaps TRBD1 (7 bases). From germline, CDR1 is MNHNS and CDR2 SASEGT. The CDR3 length is 14 residues. The V end lost 4 bases, the J end lost 2 bases, and 12 bases lay between the germline ends.

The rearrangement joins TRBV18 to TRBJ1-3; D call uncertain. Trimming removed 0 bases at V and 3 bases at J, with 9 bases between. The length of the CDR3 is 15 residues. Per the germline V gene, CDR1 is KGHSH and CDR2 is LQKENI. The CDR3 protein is CASSPPVASGNTIYF. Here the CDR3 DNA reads TGTGCCAGCTCACCACCGGTCGCTAGTGGAAACACCATATATTTT.

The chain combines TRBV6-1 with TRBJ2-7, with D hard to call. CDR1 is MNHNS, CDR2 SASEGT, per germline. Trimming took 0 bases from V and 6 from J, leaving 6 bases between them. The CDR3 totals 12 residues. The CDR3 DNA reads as TGTGCCAGCAGTGAAGCCCTCAGCGAGCAGTACTTC. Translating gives CASSEALSEQYF.

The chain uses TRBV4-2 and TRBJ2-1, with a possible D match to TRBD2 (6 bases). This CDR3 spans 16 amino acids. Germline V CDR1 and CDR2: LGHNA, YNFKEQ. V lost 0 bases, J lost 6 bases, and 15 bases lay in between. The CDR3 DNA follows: TGTGCCAGCAGCCAAGATACGGCAACTAGCTCCAATGAGCAGTTCTTC. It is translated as CASSQDTATSSNEQFF.